This TCR beta chain was observed in a study of shared clonotypes between healthy human individuals. Concerning this clone itself: Its specificity is not known.

The CDR3 is 16 amino acids. V was shortened by 3 bases and J by 1 base, with 16 bases between the two germline ends. Germline-derived CDR1 and CDR2 are GTSNPN and SVGIG (reference sequence). Adult Caucasians living in Nashville, Tennessee made up all of the donors. A deep-level run was used for the assay. Here immunoSEQ multiplex PCR was the method, and the copy in TCRdb shows in-frame clones only, minus some. The data contain roughly 2,300,000 clones, less than 95% of them singletons. Overall study findings and caveats: Collection of samples was limited to blood; tissue repertoires likely differ.

The V and J genes are TRBV30 and TRBJ1-5; D is undetermined. The sample taken for sequencing was naive CD4+ T cells from PBMCs. Stated subset: CD45RA+ positively selected. The source is a man younger than 35 in good health. Some clones in this sample may be carry-over from other donors' samples. In nucleotides, the CDR3 is TGTGCCTGGAGCCCTGACCAGCTTATAAGCAATCAGCCCCAGCATTTT. This encodes CAWSPDQLISNQPQHF.